This TCR beta chain comes out of a study of shared clonotypes between healthy human individuals. The study, taken as a whole, reports: The expectation was that sequencing depth would affect clonotype sharing among donors.

V was trimmed by 0 bases and J by 5 bases, leaving 7 bases between them. Germline V gives CDR1 SGHAT, CDR2 FQNNGV. CDR3 length: 13 amino acids. In regard to this clone: What it recognizes is unknown.

Profiled with immunoSEQ multiplex PCR; TCRdb holds only in-frame clones, not every one. Among over a million clones, 96% were seen once, and the ten largest hold roughly 1.1%. The sequencing sample was made of naive CD4+ T cells sorted from blood. The subset is: CD45RA+ positively selected. The sequence was obtained from a man under 40 in good health. The gene calls are TRBV11-2 and TRBJ1-1, with D hard to call. The CDR3 region is CASSLDRRTEAFF. As DNA, the CDR3 is TGTGCCAGCAGCTTAGATAGGAGGACTGAAGCTTTCTTT. The full variable domain, its missing parts supplied by reference TRBV11-2 and TRBJ1-1, is EAGVAQSPRYKIIEKRQSVAFWCNPISGHATLYWYQQILGQGPKLLIQFQNNGVVDDSQLPKDRFSAERLKGVDSTLKIQPAKLEDSAVYLCASSLDRRTEAFFGQGTRLTVV.